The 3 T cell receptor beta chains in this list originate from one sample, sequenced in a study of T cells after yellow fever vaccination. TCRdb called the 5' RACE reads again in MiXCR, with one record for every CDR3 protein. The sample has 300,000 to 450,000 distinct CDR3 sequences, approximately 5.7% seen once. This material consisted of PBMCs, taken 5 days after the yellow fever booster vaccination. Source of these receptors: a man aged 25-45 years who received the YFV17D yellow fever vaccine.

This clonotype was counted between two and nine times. This CDR3 reads CASSLRAGGAGELFF. CDR3 in DNA: TGTGCCAGCAGTTTACGAGCGGGAGGGGCCGGGGAGCTGTTTTTT. The chain couples TRBV12-3 or TRBV12-4 to TRBJ2-2; TRBD2 matches 10 bases. The trim removed 2 bases at V and 6 bases at J, leaving 3 bases unmatched. CDR3 length: 15 residues.

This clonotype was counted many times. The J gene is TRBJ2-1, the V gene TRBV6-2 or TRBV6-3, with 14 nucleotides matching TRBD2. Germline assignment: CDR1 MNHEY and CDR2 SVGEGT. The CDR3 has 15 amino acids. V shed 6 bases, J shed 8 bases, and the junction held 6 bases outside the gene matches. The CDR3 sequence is CASSRGLAGGHEQFF. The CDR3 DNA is TGTGCCAGCAGCCGCGGACTAGCGGGAGGCCATGAGCAGTTCTTC.

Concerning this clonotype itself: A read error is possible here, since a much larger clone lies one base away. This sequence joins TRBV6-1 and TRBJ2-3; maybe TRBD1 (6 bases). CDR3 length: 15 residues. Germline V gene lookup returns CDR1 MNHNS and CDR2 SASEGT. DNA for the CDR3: TGTTCCAGCAGTCCGGACAGAGAAAGTTCCAATACGCAGTATTTT. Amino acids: CSSSPDRESSNTQYF.